This T cell receptor (beta chain) was captured in a study of blood T cell repertoires in COVID-19. Study-wide background: Samples representing acute and convalescent COVID-19 were sourced from the United States, Italy and Spain. Sample material is recorded as cDNA or gDNA derived from T cells, B-cell-depleted T cells, or PBMCs.

Trimming removed 4 bases from V and 8 bases from J, with 10 bases in between. This CDR3 contains 12 residues. Germline lookup yields CDR1 LGHDT and CDR2 YNNKEL (reference sequence). This table comes from immunoSEQ multiplex PCR, and its TCRdb copy is limited to in-frame clones, with some not included. The table shows fewer than 250,000 clones, with around 81% occurring only once. The sequence came from a woman aged 55-69 years with active or convalescent COVID-19. The specimen sequenced was peripheral blood. The chain links TRBV3-1 (or the pseudogene TRBV3-2) to TRBJ2-3; no reliable D call. In nucleotides, the CDR3 is TGTGCCAGCAGCCTAAGACCGGGTACGCAGTATTTT. Amino acid sequence: CASSLRPGTQYF.